The present T cell receptor (beta chain) was sequenced within a study of cytomegalovirus exposure and HLA in healthy donors. Notes on the study in general: As a later analysis revealed, most CMV-associated TCR beta chains appeared HLA-restricted. According to a later analysis, donors in an Asian-associated ancestry cluster reportedly had fewer N-insertions than the approximately 620-donor mean.

Germline V lookup: CDR1 KGHSH, CDR2 LQKENI. There are 15 residues in the CDR3. J lost 7 bases, V lost 4 bases, and 7 bases had no gene match. As regards this clone: Its antigen is still unknown.

Researchers ran the PCR with 60 Vbeta and 13 Jbeta primers. TCRdb's copy holds only in-frame clones and misses some; the assay was immunoSEQ multiplex PCR. The sample shows about 170,000 clones, about four fifths of them seen only once. Material for sequencing was PBMCs. The rearrangement joins TRBV18 to TRBJ1-5; 10 bases map to TRBD1. The TCR comes from a girl between 5 and 17 years old in good health and CMV-seropositive. The CDR3 reads CASSQTGGVKQPQHF. Here the CDR3 DNA reads TGTGCCAGCTCACAGACAGGGGGCGTGAAACAGCCCCAGCATTTT.